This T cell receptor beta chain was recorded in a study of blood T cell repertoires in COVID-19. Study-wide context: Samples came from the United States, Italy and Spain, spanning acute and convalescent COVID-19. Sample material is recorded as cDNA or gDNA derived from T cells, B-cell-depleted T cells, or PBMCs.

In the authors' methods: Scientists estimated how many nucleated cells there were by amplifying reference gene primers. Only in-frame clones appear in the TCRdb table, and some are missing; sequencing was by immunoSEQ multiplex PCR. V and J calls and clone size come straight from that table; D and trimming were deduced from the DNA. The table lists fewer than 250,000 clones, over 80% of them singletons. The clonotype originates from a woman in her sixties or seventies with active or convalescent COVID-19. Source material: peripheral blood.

The CDR3 spells CASSPSTGGRSDTQYF. The CDR3 DNA sequence: TGTGCCAGCAGCCCCTCGACAGGGGGCAGGTCGGATACGCAGTATTTT. The chain employs TRBV11-1 and TRBJ2-3; 10 positions match TRBD1. The V gene end was trimmed by 5 bases and the J gene end by 6 bases; junction bases not matched to a gene: 11. The CDR3 totals 16 residues. Germline V lookup: CDR1 SGHAT, CDR2 FQDESV (reference sequence).